The 9 T cell receptor beta chains in this list originate from one sample, sequenced in a study of beta chain features in type 1 diabetes. The antigens of these receptors remain unknown. Reverse transcription of all isolated RNA meant that expressed TCRB transcripts were sequenced. The protocol was immunoSEQ multiplex PCR, while the TCRdb copy is restricted to in-frame clones and leaves out a portion. The table shows a few hundred thousand clones, with 16% occurring only once. Study-level points and caveats: In all four CD4+ subsets, TCRB CDR3 length was significantly, moderately reduced in type 1 diabetes.

Sequenced: naive CD4+ T cells from blood. Source of these receptors: a man aged 25-45 years with type 1 diabetes.

The chain is built from TRBV4-1 and TRBJ2-5, with TRBD2 matching 15 bases. J was trimmed by 3 bases and V by 2 bases; bases with no gene match: 4. Germline assignment: CDR1 MGHRA and CDR2 YSYEKL. The CDR3 extends over 17 amino acids. CDR3 sequence: CASSQRTSGRAEETQYF. CDR3 sequence (DNA): TGCGCCAGCAGCCAACGGACTAGCGGGAGGGCCGAAGAGACCCAGTACTTC.

The V and J genes are TRBV29-1 and TRBJ1-2, with D perhaps TRBD1 (5 bases). The germline V gene has CDR1 SQVTM and CDR2 ANQGSEA. V was cut by 4 bases and J by 2 bases, with 14 bases left in between. The CDR3 loop spans 14 amino acids. CDR3 loop: CSVVGLRSNYGYTF. The CDR3 DNA sequence: TGCAGCGTTGTGGGACTAAGGTCCAACTATGGCTACACCTTC.

This clone was observed a few times. The V gene is TRBV18, the J gene TRBJ2-1, with 7 bases that match TRBD2. J lost 10 bases, V lost 6 bases, and 12 bases had no gene match. CDR1 is KGHSH, CDR2 LQKENI, per germline. The CDR3 consists of 14 residues. CDR3 loop: CASSANRLADEQFF. The CDR3 nucleotides are TGTGCCAGCTCGGCAAATCGGCTAGCGGACGAGCAGTTCTTC.

This clone was observed a few times. Other nucleotide sequences from this sample produce the same CDR3. This rearrangement joins TRBV29-1 to TRBJ2-1; 8 positions agree with TRBD1. With V trimmed by 4 bases and J by 4 bases, 0 bases remained unmatched. The CDR3 covers 12 residues. Germline V gene lookup returns CDR1 SQVTM and CDR2 ANQGSEA. CDR3 in amino acids: CSVGQGYNEQFF. The DNA of the CDR3 is TGCAGCGTTGGACAGGGGTACAATGAGCAGTTCTTC.

There are a few counts of this clone. The rearrangement links TRBV5-1 to TRBJ2-1; the D gene is possibly TRBD2 (6 bases). CDR3 length equals 15 residues. Germline-derived CDR1 and CDR2 are SGHRS and YFSETQ. Trimming removed 4 bases at V and 7 bases at J, with 18 bases between. The DNA for the CDR3 is TGCGCCAGCAGCGCCGGGGACTCTAAGTCAAATGAGCAGTTCTTC. It specifies CASSAGDSKSNEQFF.

J is TRBJ2-7 and V is TRBV7-9; tentatively, D is TRBD1 or TRBD2 (6 bases each). The CDR3 totals 13 residues. CDR1 is SEHNR and CDR2 is FQNEAQ in the germline V gene (reference sequence). DNA for the CDR3: TGTGCGGTTTCACGGACAGCGGGCTACGAGCAGTACTTC. Translation gives CAVSRTAGYEQYF.

The V gene is TRBV14, the J gene TRBJ2-7; D ambiguous. CDR3 length: 16 amino acids. Germline V gives CDR1 SGHDN, CDR2 FVKESK. Deletions cut 1 base from V and 7 bases from J, with 20 bases between. The CDR3 DNA reads as TGTGCCAGCAGCCAAGTTCAATGGCAGCGCTCGAGAGAGCAGTACTTC. Protein sequence: CASSQVQWQRSREQYF.

This chain links TRBV4-3 with TRBJ1-5; D not certain. The CDR3 covers 16 residues. Germline assignment: CDR1 LGHNA and CDR2 YSLEER. The germline V and J ends were trimmed by 0 bases and 9 bases, with 18 bases remaining between them. The CDR3: CASSQDYVGIPGPQHF. The CDR3, as DNA: TGCGCCAGCAGCCAAGATTATGTGGGGATCCCTGGGCCCCAGCATTTT.

V usage is TRBV9 and J usage is TRBJ2-5, with a tentative D call TRBD1 (6 bases). Germline loops: CDR1 SGDLS, CDR2 YYNGEE. V gave up 0 bases and J gave up 3 bases, with 6 bases separating them. CDR3 size: 13 residues. CDR3 amino acids: CASSVDREETQYF. The CDR3 DNA reads as TGTGCCAGCAGCGTAGACAGGGAAGAGACCCAGTACTTC.